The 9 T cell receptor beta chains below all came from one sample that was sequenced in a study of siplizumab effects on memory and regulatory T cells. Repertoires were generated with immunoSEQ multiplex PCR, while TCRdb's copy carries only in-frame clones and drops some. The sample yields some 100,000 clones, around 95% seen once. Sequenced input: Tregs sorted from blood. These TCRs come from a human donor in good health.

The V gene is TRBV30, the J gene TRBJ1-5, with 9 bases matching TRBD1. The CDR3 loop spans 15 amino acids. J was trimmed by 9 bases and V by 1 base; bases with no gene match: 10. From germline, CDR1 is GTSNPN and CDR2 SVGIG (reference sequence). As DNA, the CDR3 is TGTGCCTGGAGTGGGCCGGGACAGGGTGAATGGCCCCAGCATTTT. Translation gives CAWSGPGQGEWPQHF. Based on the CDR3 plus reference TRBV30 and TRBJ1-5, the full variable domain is SQTIHQWPATLVQPVGSPLSLECTVEGTSNPNLYWYRQAAGRGLQLLFYSVGIGQISSEVPQNLSASRPQDRQFILSSKKLLLSDSGFYLCAWSGPGQGEWPQHFGDGTRLSIL.

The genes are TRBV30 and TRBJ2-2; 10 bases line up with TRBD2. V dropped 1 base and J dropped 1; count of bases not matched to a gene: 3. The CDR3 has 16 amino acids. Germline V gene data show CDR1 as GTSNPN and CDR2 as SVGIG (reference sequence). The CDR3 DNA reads TGTGCCTGGAGTGGGGCTAGCGGGAGGAACACCGGGGAGCTGTTTTTT. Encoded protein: CAWSGASGRNTGELFF.

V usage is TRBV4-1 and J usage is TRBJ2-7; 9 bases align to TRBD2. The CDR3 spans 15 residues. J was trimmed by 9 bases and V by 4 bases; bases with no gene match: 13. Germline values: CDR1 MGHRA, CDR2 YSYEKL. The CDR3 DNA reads TGCGCCAGCAGCCCTTCCGGGACTAGCCCTCCGCTGCAGTACTTC. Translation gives CASSPSGTSPPLQYF.

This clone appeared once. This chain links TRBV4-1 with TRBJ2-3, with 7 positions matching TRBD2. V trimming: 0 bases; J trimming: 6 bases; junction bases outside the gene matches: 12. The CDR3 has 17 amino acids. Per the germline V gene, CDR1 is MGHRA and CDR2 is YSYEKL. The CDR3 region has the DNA TGCGCCAGCAGCCAAGATCGCGGCGGGAGCCTTGGCGATACGCAGTATTTT. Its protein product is CASSQDRGGSLGDTQYF.

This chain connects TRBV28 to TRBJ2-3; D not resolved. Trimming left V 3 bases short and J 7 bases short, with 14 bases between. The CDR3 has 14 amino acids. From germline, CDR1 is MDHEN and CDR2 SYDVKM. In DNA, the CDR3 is TGTGCCAGCAGTTTCGGTCCGGCTCTTCATACGCAGTATTTT. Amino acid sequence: CASSFGPALHTQYF. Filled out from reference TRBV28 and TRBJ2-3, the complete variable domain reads DVKVTQSSRYLVKRTGEKVFLECVQDMDHENMFWYRQDPGLGLRLIYFSYDVKMKEKGDIPEGYSVSREKKERFSLILESASTNQTSMYLCASSFGPALHTQYFGPGTRLTVL.

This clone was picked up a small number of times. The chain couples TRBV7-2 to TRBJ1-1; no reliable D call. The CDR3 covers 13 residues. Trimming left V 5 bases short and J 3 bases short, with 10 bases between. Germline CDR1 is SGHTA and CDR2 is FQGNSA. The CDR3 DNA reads TGTGCCAGCAGCCAAAACTGGGACACTGAAGCTTTCTTT. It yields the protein CASSQNWDTEAFF.

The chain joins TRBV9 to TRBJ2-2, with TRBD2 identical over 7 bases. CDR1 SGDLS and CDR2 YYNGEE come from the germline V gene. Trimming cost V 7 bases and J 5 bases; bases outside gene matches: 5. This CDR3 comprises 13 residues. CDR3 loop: CASRRGGTGELFF. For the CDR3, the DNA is TGTGCCAGCCGGCGGGGAGGGACCGGGGAGCTGTTTTTT. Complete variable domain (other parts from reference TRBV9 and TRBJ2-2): DSGVTQTPKHLITATGQRVTLRCSPRSGDLSVYWYQQSLDQGLQFLIQYYNGEERAKGNILERFSAQQFPDLHSELNLSSLELGDSALYFCASRRGGTGELFFGEGSRLTVL.

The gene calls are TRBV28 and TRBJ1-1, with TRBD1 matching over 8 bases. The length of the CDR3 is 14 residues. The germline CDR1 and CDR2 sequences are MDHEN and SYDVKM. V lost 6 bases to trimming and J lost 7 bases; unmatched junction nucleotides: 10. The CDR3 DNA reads TGTGCCAGCAGCCTGACAGGGGAATCAGGTGAAGCTTTCTTT. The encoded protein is CASSLTGESGEAFF.

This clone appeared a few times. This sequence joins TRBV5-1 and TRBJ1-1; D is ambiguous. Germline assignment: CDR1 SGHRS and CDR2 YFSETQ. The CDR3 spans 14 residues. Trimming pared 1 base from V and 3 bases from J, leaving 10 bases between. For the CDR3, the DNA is TGCGCCAGCAGCTTGTTGACCACGGACACTGAAGCTTTCTTT. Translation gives CASSLLTTDTEAFF.